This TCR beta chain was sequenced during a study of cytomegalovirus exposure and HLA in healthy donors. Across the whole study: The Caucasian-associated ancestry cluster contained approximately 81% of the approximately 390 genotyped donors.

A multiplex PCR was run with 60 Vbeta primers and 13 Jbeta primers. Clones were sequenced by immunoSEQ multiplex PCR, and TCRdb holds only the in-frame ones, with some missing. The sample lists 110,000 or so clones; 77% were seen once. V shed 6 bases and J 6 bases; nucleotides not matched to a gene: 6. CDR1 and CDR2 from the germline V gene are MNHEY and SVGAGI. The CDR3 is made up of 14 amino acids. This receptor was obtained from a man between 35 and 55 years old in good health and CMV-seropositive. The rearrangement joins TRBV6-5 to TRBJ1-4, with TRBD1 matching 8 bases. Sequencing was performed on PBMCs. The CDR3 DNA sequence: TGTGCCAGCAGGTCAGGGGGCGGGGATGAAAAACTGTTTTTT. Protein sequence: CASRSGGGDEKLFF.